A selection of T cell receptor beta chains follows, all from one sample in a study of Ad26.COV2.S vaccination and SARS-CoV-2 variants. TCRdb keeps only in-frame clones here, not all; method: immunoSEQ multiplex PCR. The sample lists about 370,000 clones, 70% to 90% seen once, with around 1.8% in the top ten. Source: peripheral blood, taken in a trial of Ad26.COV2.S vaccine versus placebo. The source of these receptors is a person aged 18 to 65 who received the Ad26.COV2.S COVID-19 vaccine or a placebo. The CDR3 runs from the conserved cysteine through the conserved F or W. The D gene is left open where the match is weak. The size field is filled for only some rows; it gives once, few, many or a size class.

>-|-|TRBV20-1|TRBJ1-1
TGCAGTGCTAGTACAGGAGAAATGAACACTGAAGCTTTCTTT
CSASTGEMNTEAFF
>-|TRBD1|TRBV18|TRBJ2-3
TGTGCCAGCTCCCCCGGGACAGGGTTTACCCTGCTAGGCACAGATACGCAGTATTTT
CASSPGTGFTLLGTDTQYF
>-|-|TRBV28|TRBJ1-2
TGTGCCAGCAGCGGATACTATGGCTACACCTTC
CASSGYYGYTF
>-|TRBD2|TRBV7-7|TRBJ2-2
TGTGCTAGCAGCTTAGAAACACTAGCGGACACCGGGGAGCTGTTTTTT
CASSLETLADTGELFF
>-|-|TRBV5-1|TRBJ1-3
TGCGCCAGCAGCCTTGAGACAGCCTTAACTGGAAACACCATATATTTT
CASSLETALTGNTIYF
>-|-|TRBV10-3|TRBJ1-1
TGTGCCACCTCCGGGACGGACAACACTGAAGCTTTCTTT
CATSGTDNTEAFF
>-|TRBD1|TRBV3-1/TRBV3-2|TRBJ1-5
TGTGCCAGCAGGCTCCGGGACAGGGCTAGCCCCCCCTATAGCAATCAGCCCCAGCATTTT
CASRLRDRASPPYSNQPQHF
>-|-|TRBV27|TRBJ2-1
TGTGCCAGCAGTTTACCCGGGACTTGGGTGAATGAGCAGTTCTTC
CASSLPGTWVNEQFF
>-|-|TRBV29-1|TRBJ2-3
TGCAGCGTTGAGCGTTCGCCGGAAGATACGCAGTATTTT
CSVERSPEDTQYF
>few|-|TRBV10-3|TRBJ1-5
TGTGCCATCAGTGAGGCGGACAATAGCAATCAGCCCCAGCATTTT
CAISEADNSNQPQHF
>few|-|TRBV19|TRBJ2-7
TGTGCCAGTAGTATAGTGAGGAAACCTCTCTCCGAGCAGTACTTC
CASSIVRKPLSEQYF
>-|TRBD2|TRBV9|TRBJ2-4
TGTGCCAGCAGCGTAGATCCGGGAGGGGACGACATTCAGTACTTC
CASSVDPGGDDIQYF
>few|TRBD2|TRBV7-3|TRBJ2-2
TGTGCCAGCAGCACCCGGACTAGCGGGAGTCTTAAGGCCGGGGAGCTGTTTTTT
CASSTRTSGSLKAGELFF
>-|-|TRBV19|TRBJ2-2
TGTGCCAGTAGTTCACCAGGGACCGGGGAGCTGTTTTTT
CASSSPGTGELFF
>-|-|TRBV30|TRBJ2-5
TGTGCCTGGAGAAGTCGTCAGACCCAGTACTTC
CAWRSRQTQYF
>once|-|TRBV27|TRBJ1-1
TGTGCCAGCAGTAAAACAGGGTCTGAAGCTTTCTTT
CASSKTGSEAFF
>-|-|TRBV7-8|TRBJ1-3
TGTGCCAGCAGCTTAGAGGGGACGGGATTCTCTGGAAACACCATATATTTT
CASSLEGTGFSGNTIYF
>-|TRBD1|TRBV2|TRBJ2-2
TGTGCCAGCGACACCCGGACAGGGTTCGCCGGGGAGCTGTTTTTT
CASDTRTGFAGELFF
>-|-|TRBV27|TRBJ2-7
TGTGCCAGCAGTTTAGAGCCAGATTACGAGCAGTACTTC
CASSLEPDYEQYF
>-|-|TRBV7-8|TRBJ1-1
TGTGCCAGCAGCTCCCGGGGAGGGACTGAAGCTTTCTTT
CASSSRGGTEAFF
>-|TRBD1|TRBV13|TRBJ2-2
TGTGCCAGCAGCTTGGACAGGCGTCCCGGGGAGCTGTTTTTT
CASSLDRRPGELFF
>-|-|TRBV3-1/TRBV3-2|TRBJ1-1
TGTGCCAGCAGCCAGCAGCAGGGATGGGTCACTGAAGCTTTCTTT
CASSQQQGWVTEAFF
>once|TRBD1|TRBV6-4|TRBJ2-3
TGTGCCAGCAGCCCCTCCGGGACAGGGATGACAGATACGCAGTATTTT
CASSPSGTGMTDTQYF
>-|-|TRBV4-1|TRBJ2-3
TGCGCCAGCAGCCACCGGGCCAGCACAGATACGCAGTATTTT
CASSHRASTDTQYF
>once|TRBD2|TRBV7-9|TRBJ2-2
TGTGCCAGCAGAAACCTAGCGGACACCGGGGAGCTGTTTTTT
CASRNLADTGELFF
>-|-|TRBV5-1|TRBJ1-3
TGCGCCAGCAGCTTGGCCGGGCGCGGAAACACCATATATTTT
CASSLAGRGNTIYF
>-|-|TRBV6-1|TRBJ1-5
TGTGCCAGCAGTGAAGAGGGGGATCAGCCCCAGCATTTT
CASSEEGDQPQHF
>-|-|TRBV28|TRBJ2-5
TGTGCCAGCACAGGTGGAGGAGTGGGCCAAGAGACCCAGTACTTC
CASTGGGVGQETQYF